The rows below give T cell receptor beta chains drawn from one sample of a study of CD8 T cells in ankylosing spondylitis. One entry per CDR3 protein results from TCRdb running MiXCR on the 5' RACE reads. The sample lists 350,000 to 550,000 distinct CDR3 sequences, approximately 26% occurring once. The sequenced material came from blood, either unsorted or a sorted T cell fraction (not recorded which). These receptors all stem from a male donor with ankylosing spondylitis. Both conserved end residues are part of each CDR3. Each record gives: D gene, clone size, J gene, V gene, CDR3 protein, CDR3 DNA. D genes are given only for firm matches. Size is stated for part of the rows, as once, few or many counts, or as a class when the clone is expanded.

D gene: -; clone size: -; J gene: TRBJ1-6; V gene: TRBV6-1; CDR3 protein: CASSEGLSTGSPLHF; CDR3 DNA: TGTGCCAGCAGTGAAGGCCTCTCGACAGGATCACCCCTCCACTTT
D gene: -; clone size: -; J gene: TRBJ1-2; V gene: TRBV11-2; CDR3 protein: CASSLDPGMYGYTF; CDR3 DNA: TGTGCCAGCAGCTTAGATCCAGGGATGTATGGCTACACCTTC
D gene: -; clone size: few; J gene: TRBJ1-4; V gene: TRBV7-2; CDR3 protein: CASSLVGVWYEGLFF; CDR3 DNA: TGTGCCAGCAGCTTGGTCGGGGTTTGGTATGAAGGACTGTTTTTT
D gene: -; clone size: few; J gene: TRBJ1-1; V gene: TRBV20-1; CDR3 protein: CSARDGFTEAFF; CDR3 DNA: TGCAGTGCTAGAGATGGATTCACTGAAGCTTTCTTT
D gene: TRBD1; clone size: few; J gene: TRBJ1-3; V gene: TRBV12-3/TRBV12-4; CDR3 protein: CASSPGQAGNTIYF; CDR3 DNA: TGTGCCAGCAGTCCCGGACAGGCAGGAAACACCATATATTTT
D gene: -; clone size: -; J gene: TRBJ1-2; V gene: TRBV3-1; CDR3 protein: CASSQDLQVIYGYTF; CDR3 DNA: TGTGCCAGCAGCCAAGATCTTCAGGTCATCTATGGCTACACCTTC
D gene: -; clone size: few; J gene: TRBJ2-3; V gene: TRBV5-1; CDR3 protein: CASSPTVSGRTDTQYF; CDR3 DNA: TGCGCCAGCAGCCCTACGGTTAGCGGACGCACAGATACGCAGTATTTT
D gene: -; clone size: -; J gene: TRBJ2-3; V gene: TRBV6-4; CDR3 protein: CASSDSWWSTQYF; CDR3 DNA: TGTGCCAGCAGTGACTCGTGGTGGAGTACGCAGTATTTT
D gene: -; clone size: once; J gene: TRBJ1-5; V gene: TRBV5-1; CDR3 protein: CASSLSENQPQHF; CDR3 DNA: TGCGCCAGCAGCTTGTCAGAGAATCAGCCCCAGCATTTT
D gene: TRBD1; clone size: -; J gene: TRBJ1-4; V gene: TRBV29-1; CDR3 protein: CSVTGADNEKLFF; CDR3 DNA: TGCAGCGTCACAGGGGCTGATAATGAAAAACTGTTTTTT
D gene: -; clone size: many; J gene: TRBJ1-5; V gene: TRBV5-1; CDR3 protein: CASSPDGGGDQPQHF; CDR3 DNA: TGCGCCAGCAGCCCGGACGGGGGAGGTGATCAGCCCCAGCATTTT
D gene: TRBD2; clone size: many; J gene: TRBJ2-1; V gene: TRBV5-1; CDR3 protein: CASSPGLAGARSYNEQFF; CDR3 DNA: TGCGCCAGCAGCCCAGGACTAGCGGGAGCGCGTTCCTACAATGAGCAGTTCTTC
D gene: -; clone size: few; J gene: TRBJ2-3; V gene: TRBV20-1; CDR3 protein: CSASSLLTDTQYF; CDR3 DNA: TGCAGTGCTAGCTCACTTTTGACAGATACGCAGTATTTT
D gene: -; clone size: many; J gene: TRBJ2-1; V gene: TRBV7-9; CDR3 protein: CASSLALSGSYNEQFF; CDR3 DNA: TGTGCCAGCAGCTTAGCGCTAAGCGGCTCCTACAATGAGCAGTTCTTC
D gene: -; clone size: -; J gene: TRBJ2-3; V gene: TRBV5-1; CDR3 protein: CASSPAVADTQYF; CDR3 DNA: TGCGCCAGCAGCCCCGCAGTTGCAGATACGCAGTATTTT
D gene: TRBD1; clone size: -; J gene: TRBJ2-7; V gene: TRBV7-2; CDR3 protein: CASRLNSGQGSYEQYF; CDR3 DNA: TGTGCCAGCAGACTCAACTCGGGACAGGGGTCGTACGAGCAGTACTTC
D gene: TRBD1; clone size: few; J gene: TRBJ2-2; V gene: TRBV5-1; CDR3 protein: CASSFPDRPNTGELFF; CDR3 DNA: TGCGCCAGCAGCTTCCCGGACAGGCCGAACACCGGGGAGCTGTTTTTT
D gene: -; clone size: few; J gene: TRBJ2-2; V gene: TRBV7-2; CDR3 protein: CASSLDGENTGELFF; CDR3 DNA: TGTGCCAGCAGCCTCGACGGGGAGAACACCGGGGAGCTGTTTTTT
D gene: TRBD2; clone size: -; J gene: TRBJ2-3; V gene: TRBV14; CDR3 protein: CASSGLALTDTQYF; CDR3 DNA: TGTGCCAGCAGTGGACTAGCCCTCACAGATACGCAGTATTTT
D gene: TRBD2; clone size: -; J gene: TRBJ2-1; V gene: TRBV6-1; CDR3 protein: CASRSLAGGIKNEQFF; CDR3 DNA: TGTGCCAGCAGGTCACTAGCGGGAGGGATTAAGAATGAGCAGTTCTTC
D gene: -; clone size: -; J gene: TRBJ2-3; V gene: TRBV3-1; CDR3 protein: CASSHHASTDTQYF; CDR3 DNA: TGTGCCAGCAGCCACCACGCTAGCACAGATACGCAGTATTTT
D gene: -; clone size: few; J gene: TRBJ2-3; V gene: TRBV7-2; CDR3 protein: CASSLSGAIDADTQYF; CDR3 DNA: TGTGCCAGCAGCTTATCTGGGGCAATCGATGCAGATACGCAGTATTTT